Below, 28 T cell receptor beta chains from the same sample are listed, as sequenced in a study of T cell repertoires in aging, cancer and after chemotherapy. A mixed TRB-A/B primer pool amplified rearranged TRB by multiplex touch-down PCR. TCRdb redid the calling of the multiplex PCR reads with MiXCR, one entry per CDR3 protein. This sample has 7,300 or so distinct CDR3 sequences, with approximately 50% found just once. Peripheral blood genomic DNA, not sorted cells or RNA, was the template. What was sequenced was blood. These receptor sequences come from a human donor with a solid tumor.

Only one count was recorded for this clonotype. One junction end disagrees with the germline gene, perhaps due to a read error. This chain joins TRBV20-1 and TRBJ2-1; 8 bases are shared with TRBD2. This CDR3 has 15 amino acids. Germline CDR1 and CDR2: DFQATT and SNEGSKA (reference sequence). CDR3 sequence: CSARDGAGGYHEQFF. The CDR3, as DNA: TGCAGTGCTAGAGATGGCGCGGGAGGCTACCATGAGCAGTTCTTC.

V and J are TRBV19 and TRBJ2-2; TRBD1 might be the D (6 bases). Germline V CDR1 and CDR2: LNHDA, SQIVND (reference sequence). The CDR3 runs 13 residues. V gave up 5 bases and J gave up 7 bases, with 11 bases separating them. The CDR3 protein is CASSLRTDGELFF. For the CDR3, the DNA is TGTGCCAGTAGTCTCCGGACAGACGGGGAGCTGTTTTTT.

The gene calls are TRBV27 and TRBJ2-7; D call uncertain. The CDR3 has 13 amino acids. Germline V gene lookup returns CDR1 MNHEY and CDR2 SMNVEV (reference sequence). The V end lost 1 base, the J end lost 6 bases, and 10 bases lay between the germline ends. CDR3 in DNA: TGTGCCAGCAGTTTATTAGTTTCCGGCGAGCAGTACTTC. This sequence encodes CASSLLVSGEQYF.

J is TRBJ2-6 and V is TRBV5-1; D is possibly TRBD2 (8 bases). Trimming removed 3 bases from V and 3 bases from J, with 19 bases in between. CDR1 is SGHRS and CDR2 is YFSETQ in the germline V gene. CDR3 length equals 18 residues. CDR3 in amino acids: CASSSSREGAYGANVLTF. The DNA of the CDR3 is TGCGCCAGCAGCTCCTCCCGGGAGGGGGCTTATGGGGCCAACGTCCTGACTTTC.

In its sample, this clonotype was seen a few times. The chain carries TRBV7-2 and TRBJ2-7; 7 bases line up with TRBD1. Trimming took 5 bases from V and 6 from J; bases not matched to a gene: 10. Germline V gene data show CDR1 as SGHTA and CDR2 as FQGNSA. The CDR3 has 14 amino acids. The CDR3 is CASSDRQGRAEQYF. DNA of the CDR3: TGTGCCAGCAGCGACCGACAGGGTCGGGCCGAGCAGTACTTC.

The chain carries TRBV12-3 or TRBV12-4 and TRBJ2-2, with D unclear. This CDR3 is built from 13 residues. Trimming cost V 2 bases and J 5 bases, with 6 bases left between them. CDR3 nucleotide sequence: TGTGCCAGCAGTTTACCCGTGACCGGGGAGCTGTTTTTT. Residues: CASSLPVTGELFF.

As DNA, the CDR3 is TGCGCCAGCAGCCAAGGGTGGCGCTATGGCTACACCTTC. Its translation is CASSQGWRYGYTF. This chain connects TRBV4-3 to TRBJ1-2; unclear D gene. The V end lost 1 base, the J end lost 4 bases, and 7 bases lay between the germline ends. The CDR3 consists of 13 residues. Germline CDR1 LGHNA, CDR2 YSLEER.

This chain joins TRBV19 and TRBJ2-7; the D is unclear. The germline V gene has CDR1 LNHDA and CDR2 SQIVND (reference sequence). The length of the CDR3 is 12 residues. V was cut by 2 bases and J by 3 bases, with 5 bases left in between. CDR3 in amino acids: CASSILSYEQYF. The DNA for the CDR3 is TGTGCCAGTAGTATACTCAGCTACGAGCAGTACTTC. Full variable domain (remainder filled in from reference TRBV19 and TRBJ2-7): DGGITQSPKYLFRKEGQNVTLSCEQNLNHDAMYWYRQDPGQGLRLIYYSQIVNDFQKGDIAEGYSVSREKKESFPLTVTSAQKNPTAFYLCASSILSYEQYFGPGTRLTVT.

The chain joins TRBV7-9 to TRBJ2-7; the match to TRBD2 covers 10 bases. Germline trimming cut 2 bases from V and 5 bases from J; bases unmatched to any gene: 3. The CDR3 sequence is 14 residues long. CDR1 is SEHNR and CDR2 is FQNEAQ in the germline V gene (reference sequence). The CDR3 nucleotides read TGTGCCAGCAGCTTAAGGACTAGCGGCCACGAGCAGTACTTC. Protein: CASSLRTSGHEQYF.

This clonotype is deemed medium-sized. The chain couples TRBV12-3 or TRBV12-4 to TRBJ1-1; D not resolved. The CDR3 runs to 13 residues. V lost 4 bases and J 4 bases, leaving 10 bases between the germline ends. CDR3 nucleotide sequence: TGTGCCAGCAGTTCCGGCCCGAGCACTGAAGCTTTCTTT. Translated: CASSSGPSTEAFF.

This clonotype has a handful of counts. The chain joins TRBV6-1 to TRBJ1-2; no clear D gene. V was cut by 2 bases and J by 5 bases, with 18 bases left in between. The CDR3 loop spans 16 amino acids. From germline, CDR1 is MNHNS and CDR2 SASEGT. CDR3: CASSERSAQNAYGYTF. CDR3 coding DNA: TGTGCCAGCAGTGAAAGGAGCGCCCAGAACGCTTATGGCTACACCTTC.

The DNA of the CDR3 is TGTGCCTGGAGTGTGGGACTGGTCTACGAGCAGTACTTC. Protein product: CAWSVGLVYEQYF. The rearrangement joins TRBV30 to TRBJ2-7; D is possibly TRBD2 (6 bases). Trimming took 0 bases from V and 3 from J, leaving 9 bases between them. Per the germline V gene, CDR1 is GTSNPN and CDR2 is SVGIG (reference sequence). The CDR3 covers 13 residues. The complete variable domain, with remaining parts taken from reference TRBV30 and TRBJ2-7, reads SQTIHQWPATLVQPVGSPLSLECTVEGTSNPNLYWYRQAAGRGLQLLFYSVGIGQISSEVPQNLSASRPQDRQFILSSKKLLLSDSGFYLCAWSVGLVYEQYFGPGTRLTVT.

The CDR3 nucleotides read TGCAGTGCCCAGACAGGTCTAGGGCTGGGAGGCAATCAGCCCCAGCATTTT. Protein sequence: CSAQTGLGLGGNQPQHF. The chain joins TRBV20-1 to TRBJ1-5; D is possibly TRBD1 (6 bases). The ends were cut back, 6 bases at V and 2 bases at J, with 23 bases in the middle. The CDR3 is 17 amino acids. Germline CDR1 is DFQATT and CDR2 is SNEGSKA (reference sequence).

The chain employs TRBV11-3 and TRBJ2-7, with 8 nucleotides matching TRBD1. V was clipped by 1 base and J by 3 bases; unmatched bases: 8. This CDR3 is built from 16 residues. Germline loops: CDR1 SGHNT, CDR2 YENEEA. The CDR3 DNA reads TGTGCCAGCAGCTTAGGAGGTTGGACAGGGTTCTACGAGCAGTACTTC. Residues: CASSLGGWTGFYEQYF.

The rearrangement joins TRBV19 to TRBJ2-3, with no clear D. Germline loops: CDR1 LNHDA, CDR2 SQIVND (reference sequence). The ends were cut back, 6 bases at V and 2 bases at J, with 12 bases in the middle. The CDR3 extends over 14 amino acids. The CDR3 sequence is CASSTQLHTDTQYF. DNA for the CDR3: TGTGCCAGTAGCACCCAACTACACACAGATACGCAGTATTTT. Full variable domain (remainder filled in from reference TRBV19 and TRBJ2-3): DGGITQSPKYLFRKEGQNVTLSCEQNLNHDAMYWYRQDPGQGLRLIYYSQIVNDFQKGDIAEGYSVSREKKESFPLTVTSAQKNPTAFYLCASSTQLHTDTQYFGPGTRLTVL.

The chain combines TRBV6-2 or TRBV6-3 with TRBJ2-1, with D hard to call. Trimming removed 6 bases from V and 3 bases from J, with 15 bases in between. CDR3 size: 15 residues. Germline V gives CDR1 MNHEY, CDR2 SVGEGT. As DNA, the CDR3 is TGTGCCAGCAGCCCTAGTAGGGTGAACTACAATGAGCAGTTCTTC. Amino acids: CASSPSRVNYNEQFF.

This chain connects TRBV7-6 to TRBJ2-3; D is ambiguous. This CDR3 spans 16 amino acids. CDR1 is SGHVS and CDR2 is FNYEAQ in the germline V gene. V was clipped by 2 bases and J by 0 bases, with 12 bases between them. The CDR3 sequence: CASSLLTRTSTDTQYF. The CDR3 DNA reads as TGTGCCAGCAGCTTATTAACACGCACTAGCACAGATACGCAGTATTTT. The complete variable domain, with remaining parts taken from reference TRBV7-6 and TRBJ2-3, reads GAGVSQSPRYKVTKRGQDVALRCDPISGHVSLYWYRQALGQGPEFLTYFNYEAQQDKSGLPNDRFSAERPEGSISTLTIQRTEQRDSAMYRCASSLLTRTSTDTQYFGPGTRLTVL.

J is TRBJ2-1 and V is TRBV19, with TRBD2 matching 7 bases. Germline V gene sequence: CDR1 LNHDA, CDR2 SQIVND (reference sequence). Unmatched junction bases numbered 3, after V lost 4 bases and J lost 6 bases. The CDR3 has 13 amino acids. CDR3 DNA: TGTGCCAGTAGTAGGGGACTAATCAATGAGCAGTTCTTC. Translating gives CASSRGLINEQFF. The full variable domain, completed using reference TRBV19 and TRBJ2-1, is DGGITQSPKYLFRKEGQNVTLSCEQNLNHDAMYWYRQDPGQGLRLIYYSQIVNDFQKGDIAEGYSVSREKKESFPLTVTSAQKNPTAFYLCASSRGLINEQFFGPGTRLTVL.

V gene TRBV5-6 combines with J gene TRBJ2-3; 12 bases line up with TRBD2. There are 17 residues in the CDR3. After removal of 6 bases from V and 2 bases from J, the junction contained 10 bases not matched to a gene. CDR1 and CDR2 from the germline V gene are SGHDT and YYEEEE. The CDR3 here is CASNPKLAGGDTDTQYF. CDR3 sequence (DNA): TGTGCCAGCAACCCAAAGCTAGCGGGAGGGGACACAGATACGCAGTATTTT.

This clonotype was counted once. The V and J genes are TRBV6-5 and TRBJ2-1; D is possibly TRBD2 (6 bases). The germline V gene encodes CDR1 MNHEY and CDR2 SVGAGI. Trimming stripped 5 bases from V and 5 bases from J, with 22 bases between. The CDR3 is 17 amino acids. The CDR3 region has the DNA TGTGCCAGCAGTCCACTTTGGGGCACGACTAGAAACAATGAGCAGTTCTTC. Translation: CASSPLWGTTRNNEQFF.

In its sample, this clonotype was seen a few times. This chain links TRBV30 with TRBJ2-1, with TRBD2 identical over 14 bases. Germline-derived CDR1 and CDR2 are GTSNPN and SVGIG (reference sequence). The CDR3 extends over 12 amino acids. With V trimmed by 1 base and J by 14 bases, 1 base remained unmatched. The CDR3 loop reads CAWSGLAGGEFF. The CDR3 coding sequence is TGTGCCTGGAGTGGACTAGCGGGAGGGGAGTTCTTC.

V is TRBV5-5 and J is TRBJ2-2; a weak D match, TRBD2 (6 bases). V shed 1 base and J shed 0 bases, with 10 bases lying between them. CDR1 is SGHKS, CDR2 YYEKEE, per germline (reference sequence). This CDR3 is 16 amino acids long. CDR3 loop: CASSLLAGSNTGELFF. In DNA form, the CDR3 reads TGTGCCAGCAGCTTGTTGGCGGGGTCGAACACCGGGGAGCTGTTTTTT.

The sample holds a few counts of this clonotype. This sequence joins TRBV29-1 and TRBJ2-3, with TRBD2 identical over 10 bases. Germline CDR1 is SQVTM and CDR2 is ANQGSEA. CDR3 size: 15 residues. V shed 7 bases and J 1 base; nucleotides not matched to a gene: 8. CDR3 coding DNA: TGCAGCGGGACTAGCGGACCTCTTGGCACAGATACGCAGTATTTT. Translation gives CSGTSGPLGTDTQYF.

V usage is TRBV29-1 and J usage is TRBJ2-3; TRBD1 might be the D (5 bases). The V end was cut by 3 bases, the J end by 7 bases, with 11 bases between. Germline CDR1 is SQVTM and CDR2 is ANQGSEA. The CDR3 is 12 amino acids. This CDR3 is CSVDEDTNTQYF. The CDR3 DNA follows: TGCAGCGTTGACGAGGACACCAATACGCAGTATTTT.

This clonotype was recorded a few times. The V call is TRBV10-3, the J call TRBJ1-1; no definite D call. There are 12 residues in the CDR3. Germline V gene data show CDR1 as ENHRY and CDR2 as SYGVKD. V was trimmed by 6 bases and J by 6 bases, leaving 11 bases between them. The CDR3 nucleotides are TGTGCCATCAGCCTTGATGGCTCTGAAGCTTTCTTT. Encoded protein: CAISLDGSEAFF.

Note on this clonotype: One junction end disagrees with the germline gene, perhaps due to a read error. V gene TRBV11-1 combines with J gene TRBJ1-3, with 7 nucleotides matching TRBD1. The CDR3 is 15 amino acids. CDR1 SGHAT and CDR2 FQDESV come from the germline V gene (reference sequence). The CDR3 DNA follows: TGCGCCAGCAGCCCCGGGACAGCCGGGGGATACACCATATATTTT. Its translation: CASSPGTAGGYTIYF.

V usage is TRBV27 and J usage is TRBJ1-2; D gene ambiguous. The V end lost 6 bases, the J end lost 0 bases, and 11 bases lay between the germline ends. The CDR3 has 14 amino acids. Looked up from germline, CDR1 is MNHEY and CDR2 is SMNVEV (reference sequence). The CDR3 nucleotides read TGTGCCAGCAGCCCTGGGTCAGCTAACTATGGCTACACCTTC. This gives the protein CASSPGSANYGYTF.

This chain connects TRBV6-1 to TRBJ1-2, with no clear D. There are 13 residues in the CDR3. Germline V gives CDR1 MNHNS, CDR2 SASEGT. V was cut by 6 bases and J by 1 base, with 9 bases left in between. CDR3 nucleotides: TGTGCCAGCAGCGTACAGAATAACTATGGCTACACCTTC. This sequence encodes CASSVQNNYGYTF.